The 26 T cell receptor beta chains below were found in one sample sequenced in a study of regulatory T cells in long-lasting Graves disease. For TCR beta, libraries came from iRepertoire HTBI primers and Arm-PCR of CDR3 regions. MiXCR, run by TCRdb on the multiplex PCR reads, gives a single entry per CDR3 protein. The sample lists around 430,000 distinct CDR3 sequences; less than 25% were seen once. Specified time point: persistent/refractory GD, antithyroid drugs over 5 years with positive TRAb. The TCR library used RNA extracted from PBMCs. The sequencing here drew on peripheral blood mononuclear cells (PBMCs), taken when the disease was refractory, from a patient treated with antithyroid drugs. Receptor source: a female donor with Graves disease.

This clonotype came up many times. This chain uses TRBV20-1 with TRBJ2-5, with 7 bases lining up with TRBD2. From germline, CDR1 is DFQATT and CDR2 SNEGSKA (reference sequence). J gave up 5 bases and V 3 bases, and 6 bases lay outside the gene matches. The CDR3 is 13 residues long. The CDR3 DNA reads as TGCAGTGCTAGCTTCTTGGGGGGGGAGACCCAGTACTTC. It yields the protein CSASFLGGETQYF.

There are many counts of this clonotype. This sequence joins TRBV10-3 and TRBJ2-7, with D perhaps matching TRBD1 (5 bases). V was clipped by 0 bases and J by 2 bases, with 11 bases between them. From germline, CDR1 is ENHRY and CDR2 SYGVKD. The CDR3 sequence is 15 residues long. The CDR3 region is CAISESMDKPYEQYF. CDR3 in DNA: TGTGCCATCAGTGAGTCTATGGACAAACCCTACGAGCAGTACTTC.

This clonotype was counted a few times. The chain employs TRBV5-1 and TRBJ2-5, with a weak D call TRBD1 (5 bases). CDR1 SGHRS and CDR2 YFSETQ come from the germline V gene. V lost 0 bases, J lost 7 bases, and 13 bases lay in between. The CDR3 has 14 amino acids. The CDR3 DNA reads as TGCGCCAGCAGCTTGGATCTAGGGGAAGGGACCCAGTACTTC. It encodes CASSLDLGEGTQYF.

This clonotype was recorded at least ten times. The chain couples TRBV28 to TRBJ1-5, with TRBD1 matching 12 bases. Germline trimming cut 5 bases from V and 4 bases from J; bases unmatched to any gene: 9. The V gene's germline CDR1 is MDHEN and CDR2 SYDVKM. The length of the CDR3 is 17 residues. In DNA, the CDR3 is TGTGCCAGCAGTCTCGGGGACAGGGGGCTTAATAATCAGCCCCAGCATTTT. Its translation is CASSLGDRGLNNQPQHF.

J is TRBJ1-6 and V is TRBV19; TRBD1 matches at 9 bases. The CDR3 covers 14 residues. The V segment lost 4 bases and the J segment 9 bases; nucleotides outside the gene matches: 4. Germline CDR1 LNHDA, CDR2 SQIVND (reference sequence). CDR3 loop: CASSNTGGSSPLHF. The DNA for the CDR3 is TGTGCCAGTAGTAATACAGGGGGCAGTTCACCCCTCCACTTT.

Remarks on this clonotype: Being one base from a much bigger clone, this may be a read error. V gene TRBV29-1 combines with J gene TRBJ1-2; D is undetermined. This CDR3 has 13 amino acids. Trimming cost V 1 base and J 1 base, with 7 bases left between them. Germline V gene lookup returns CDR1 SQVTM and CDR2 ANQGSEA. The CDR3 here is CSVEGASNYGYTF. The CDR3 coding sequence is TGCAGCGTTGAAGGGGCCAGTAACTATGGCTACACCTTC.

This clonotype has ten or more counts. This rearrangement joins TRBV12-3 or TRBV12-4 to TRBJ1-5, with 8 bases aligning to TRBD1. The CDR3 covers 14 residues. V lost 5 bases and J lost 4; bases outside the gene matches: 4. The CDR3 reads CASSDDRGNQPQHF. DNA of the CDR3: TGTGCCAGCAGTGACGACAGGGGTAATCAGCCCCAGCATTTT.

This clonotype was found a few times. CDR3 sequence reads: CASRVFNQPQHF. Written as DNA, the CDR3 is TGTGCCAGCAGAGTGTTCAATCAGCCCCAGCATTTT. The chain combines TRBV12-3 or TRBV12-4 with TRBJ1-5, with D uncertain. Trimming removed 6 bases at V and 3 bases at J, with 6 bases between. This CDR3 contains 12 residues.

At least ten counts were recorded for this clonotype. The chain uses TRBV27 and TRBJ1-5; D uncertain. The CDR3 runs 16 residues. Germline values: CDR1 MNHEY, CDR2 SMNVEV (reference sequence). V was shortened by 0 bases and J by 4 bases, with 13 bases between the two germline ends. CDR3 protein: CASSLSIPGPNQPQHF. The CDR3 coding sequence is TGTGCCAGCAGTTTATCCATTCCGGGTCCGAATCAGCCCCAGCATTTT.

The gene calls are TRBV20-1 and TRBJ1-1; the D gene is possibly TRBD1 (5 bases). Germline CDR1 is DFQATT and CDR2 is SNEGSKA (reference sequence). The CDR3 consists of 12 residues. V lost 3 bases and J 0 bases, leaving 5 bases between the germline ends. CDR3 nucleotides: TGCAGTGCTAGGGGGGTGAACACTGAAGCTTTCTTT. It specifies CSARGVNTEAFF.

Many counts were recorded for this clonotype. V is TRBV6-2 or TRBV6-3 and J is TRBJ2-4; 9 positions agree with TRBD1. The CDR3 consists of 16 residues. Germline values: CDR1 MNHEY, CDR2 SVGEGT. V shed 4 bases, J shed 1 base, and the junction held 5 bases outside the gene matches. In nucleotides, the CDR3 is TGTGCCAGCAGTTCACAGGGGGCGCCGGCCAAAAACATTCAGTACTTC. Protein sequence: CASSSQGAPAKNIQYF.

Details on this clonotype: A much larger clone lies a single base off, so this may be a read error. The genes are TRBV6-1 and TRBJ2-7; D remains ambiguous. The ends were cut back, 4 bases at V and 7 bases at J, with 8 bases in the middle. CDR3 length equals 11 residues. In germline, CDR1 is MNHNS, CDR2 SASEGT. The CDR3: CASSGGGEQYF. The CDR3 nucleotides read TGTGCCAGCAGTGGCGGTGGGGAGCAGTACTTC.

The rearrangement joins TRBV7-2 to TRBJ2-7; 10 bases are shared with TRBD1. Germline assignment: CDR1 SGHTA and CDR2 FQGNSA. The CDR3 sequence is 22 residues long. J was trimmed by 4 bases and V by 5 bases; bases with no gene match: 29. The CDR3 DNA is TGTGCCAGCAGCCCAACCCCGGGGCCCCGTCCGAGTGGGGACAGGGGTAGATACGAGCAGTACTTC. It is translated as CASSPTPGPRPSGDRGRYEQYF. The entire variable domain, with the rest obtained from reference TRBV7-2 and TRBJ2-7, is as follows: GAGVSQSPSNKVTEKGKDVELRCDPISGHTALYWYRQSLGQGLEFLIYFQGNSAPDKSGLPSDRFSAERTGGSVSTLTIQRTQQEDSAVYLCASSPTPGPRPSGDRGRYEQYFGPGTRLTVT.

This clonotype occurred many times. The chain joins TRBV7-2 to TRBJ2-7; D assignment may be TRBD1 or TRBD2 (5 bases each). This CDR3 is 14 amino acids long. Germline V lookup: CDR1 SGHTA, CDR2 FQGNSA. Trimming took 5 bases from V and 2 from J, leaving 13 bases between them. This CDR3 reads CASSKGTETYEQYF. The CDR3 region has the DNA TGTGCCAGCAGCAAAGGGACGGAGACCTACGAGCAGTACTTC.

The CDR3 region has the DNA TGTGCCAGCAGCTTAATGGGACAGGGCAATTCACCCCTCCACTTT. Amino acids: CASSLMGQGNSPLHF. The chain uses TRBV7-6 and TRBJ1-6; 9 bases align to TRBD1. Germline V gene data show CDR1 as SGHVS and CDR2 as FNYEAQ. J was trimmed by 7 bases and V by 2 bases; bases with no gene match: 3. The CDR3 has 15 amino acids. Variable domain in full (rest from reference TRBV7-6 and TRBJ1-6): GAGVSQSPRYKVTKRGQDVALRCDPISGHVSLYWYRQALGQGPEFLTYFNYEAQQDKSGLPNDRFSAERPEGSISTLTIQRTEQRDSAMYRCASSLMGQGNSPLHFGNGTRLTVT.

The V and J genes are TRBV6-1 and TRBJ1-2, with TRBD1 matching over 7 bases. This CDR3 spans 15 amino acids. V shed 6 bases, J shed 3 bases, and the junction held 10 bases outside the gene matches. Germline-derived CDR1 and CDR2 are MNHNS and SASEGT. The CDR3 DNA reads TGTGCCAGCAGGGGAACCGGGACAGCCGACTATGGCTACACCTTC. Residues: CASRGTGTADYGYTF.

The chain joins TRBV6-2 or TRBV6-3 to TRBJ1-1; 7 positions agree with TRBD1. The V gene's germline CDR1 is MNHEY and CDR2 SVGEGT. The CDR3 has 18 residues. V dropped 1 base and J dropped 3; count of bases not matched to a gene: 14. CDR3 bases: TGTGCCAGCAGTTACTTCCTCGTGCTGACAGGGATGGACACTGAAGCTTTCTTT. This encodes CASSYFLVLTGMDTEAFF.

This clonotype has a handful of counts. The chain has TRBV12-3 or TRBV12-4 and TRBJ2-7; the match to TRBD2 covers 7 bases. CDR3 length: 16 residues. J gave up 2 bases and V 6 bases, and 13 bases lay outside the gene matches. CDR3 residues: CASSPRRAGNTYEQYF. Written as DNA, the CDR3 is TGTGCCAGCAGCCCTCGGCGAGCGGGGAACACCTACGAGCAGTACTTC.

Only a few counts were recorded for this clonotype. This chain links TRBV11-2 with TRBJ2-3; 10 bases align to TRBD2. Germline trimming cut 2 bases from V and 6 bases from J; bases unmatched to any gene: 2. Germline V CDR1 and CDR2: SGHAT, FQNNGV. The CDR3 loop spans 14 amino acids. CDR3 bases: TGTGCCAGCAGCTTATTTAGCGGGGGGGATACGCAGTATTTT. Amino acids: CASSLFSGGDTQYF.

The gene calls are TRBV11-2 and TRBJ1-6, with D perhaps matching TRBD1 (5 bases). The length of the CDR3 is 15 residues. The V and J ends lost 8 bases and 5 bases respectively, with 16 bases between them. The germline gives CDR1 SGHAT, CDR2 FQNNGV. CDR3 in DNA: TGTGCCAGCTTTGGGACGTGGGTTAATAATTCACCCCTCCACTTT. It codes for CASFGTWVNNSPLHF.

This clonotype was seen a few times. The chain joins TRBV20-1 to TRBJ2-7, with 12 bases lining up with TRBD1. This CDR3 region has 14 residues. The germline gives CDR1 DFQATT, CDR2 SNEGSKA (reference sequence). After removal of 5 bases from V and 1 base from J, the junction contained 3 bases not matched to a gene. CDR3 coding DNA: TGCAGTGCTCTGGGACAGGGGGCATCCTACGAGCAGTACTTC. Translated: CSALGQGASYEQYF.

This clonotype was recorded at least ten times. The chain carries TRBV6-2 or TRBV6-3 and TRBJ2-7; D unclear. Trimming took 4 bases from V and 5 from J, leaving 6 bases between them. This CDR3 has 11 amino acids. Germline lookup yields CDR1 MNHEY and CDR2 SVGEGT. For the CDR3, the DNA is TGTGCCAGCAGTTTGGGTGACGAGCAGTACTTC. This encodes CASSLGDEQYF.

This chain joins TRBV6-2 or TRBV6-3 and TRBJ1-2, with 8 bases lining up with TRBD1. V trimming: 6 bases; J trimming: 2 bases; junction bases outside the gene matches: 20. The CDR3 covers 19 residues. Germline assignment: CDR1 MNHEY and CDR2 SVGEGT. This CDR3 is CASRQPRTGPLILNYGYTF. CDR3 in DNA: TGTGCCAGCAGACAACCTAGGACAGGGCCATTAATTCTAAACTATGGCTACACCTTC.

This clonotype was seen a few times. A much larger clone is a single base away; this may be a read error. This chain links TRBV25-1 with TRBJ2-5; weak D call: TRBD2 (6 bases). Germline CDR1 MGHDK, CDR2 SYGVNS. This CDR3 is built from 14 residues. The V and J ends lost 5 bases and 0 bases respectively, with 10 bases between them. Written as DNA, the CDR3 is TGTGCCAGCAGTAACAGCGGGTACCAAGAGACCCAGTACTTC. This gives the protein CASSNSGYQETQYF.

Ten or more counts support this clonotype. This chain links TRBV7-8 with TRBJ1-5, with 9 bases lining up with TRBD1. CDR1 is SGHVS, CDR2 FQNEAQ, per germline. This CDR3 comprises 16 residues. V lost 1 base and J lost 4; bases outside the gene matches: 5. Written as DNA, the CDR3 is TGTGCCAGCAGCTTAGGGGACAGGGTTCCGAATCAGCCCCAGCATTTT. Translation: CASSLGDRVPNQPQHF.

The chain is built from TRBV20-1 and TRBJ1-5; D might be TRBD1 (5 bases). This CDR3 is 12 amino acids long. The germline CDR1 and CDR2 sequences are DFQATT and SNEGSKA (reference sequence). V dropped 3 bases and J dropped 3 bases, with 6 bases sitting between them. This chain's CDR3 is CSARDTNQPQHF. CDR3 sequence (DNA): TGCAGTGCTAGGGACACCAATCAGCCCCAGCATTTT.